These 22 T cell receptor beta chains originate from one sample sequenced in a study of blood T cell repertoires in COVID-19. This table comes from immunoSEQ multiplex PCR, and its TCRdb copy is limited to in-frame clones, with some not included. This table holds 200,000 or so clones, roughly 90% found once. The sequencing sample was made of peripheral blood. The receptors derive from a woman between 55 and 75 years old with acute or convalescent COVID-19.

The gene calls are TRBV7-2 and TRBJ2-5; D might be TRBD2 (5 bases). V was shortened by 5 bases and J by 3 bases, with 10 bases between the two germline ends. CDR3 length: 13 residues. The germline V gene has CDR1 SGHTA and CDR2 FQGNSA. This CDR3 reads CASSVSSEETQYF. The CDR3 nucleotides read TGTGCCAGCAGCGTCAGTAGCGAAGAGACCCAGTACTTC.

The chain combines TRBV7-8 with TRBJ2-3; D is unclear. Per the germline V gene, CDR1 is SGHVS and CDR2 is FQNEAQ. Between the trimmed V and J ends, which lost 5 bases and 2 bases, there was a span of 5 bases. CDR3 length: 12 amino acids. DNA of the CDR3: TGTGCCAGCAGCCCCTACACAGATACGCAGTATTTT. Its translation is CASSPYTDTQYF.

CDR3 sequence: CASSHNPAEKLFF. DNA of the CDR3: TGCGCCAGCAGCCATAACCCCGCGGAAAAACTGTTTTTT. The chain couples TRBV4-1 to TRBJ1-4; no definite D call. Trimming took 3 bases from V and 8 from J, leaving 10 bases between them. There are 13 residues in the CDR3. Germline CDR1 is MGHRA and CDR2 is YSYEKL.

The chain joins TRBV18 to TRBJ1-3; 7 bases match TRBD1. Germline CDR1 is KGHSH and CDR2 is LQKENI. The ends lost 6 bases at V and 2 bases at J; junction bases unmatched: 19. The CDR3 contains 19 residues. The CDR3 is CASSPNQQGPADPGNTIYF. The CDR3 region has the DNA TGTGCCAGCTCCCCGAACCAACAGGGGCCAGCGGATCCTGGAAACACCATATATTTT.

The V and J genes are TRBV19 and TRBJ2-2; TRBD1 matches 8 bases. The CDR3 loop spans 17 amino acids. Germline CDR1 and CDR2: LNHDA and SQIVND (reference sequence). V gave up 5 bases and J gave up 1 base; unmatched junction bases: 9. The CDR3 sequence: CASSQRTGQENTGELFF. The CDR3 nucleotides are TGTGCCAGTAGTCAAAGGACGGGACAGGAGAACACCGGGGAGCTGTTTTTT.

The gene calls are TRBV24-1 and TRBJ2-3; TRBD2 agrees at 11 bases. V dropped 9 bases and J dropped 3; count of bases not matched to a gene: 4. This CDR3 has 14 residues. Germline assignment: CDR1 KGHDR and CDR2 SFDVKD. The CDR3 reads CATEGTSGTDTQYF. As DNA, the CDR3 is TGTGCCACCGAAGGGACTAGCGGAACAGATACGCAGTATTTT.

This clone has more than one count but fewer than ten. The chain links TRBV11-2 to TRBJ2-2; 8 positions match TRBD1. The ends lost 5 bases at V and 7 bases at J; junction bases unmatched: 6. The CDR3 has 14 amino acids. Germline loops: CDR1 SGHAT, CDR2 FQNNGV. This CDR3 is CASSPFDRGGELFF. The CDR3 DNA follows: TGTGCCAGCAGCCCATTCGACAGGGGCGGGGAGCTGTTTTTT.

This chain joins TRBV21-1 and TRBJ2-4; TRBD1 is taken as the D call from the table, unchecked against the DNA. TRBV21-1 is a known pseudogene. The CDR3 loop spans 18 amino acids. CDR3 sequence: CASTKDFRGDGAKNIQYF. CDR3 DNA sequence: TGTGCCAGCACCAAGGATTTCAGGGGTGACGGGGCCAAAAACATTCAGTACTTC.

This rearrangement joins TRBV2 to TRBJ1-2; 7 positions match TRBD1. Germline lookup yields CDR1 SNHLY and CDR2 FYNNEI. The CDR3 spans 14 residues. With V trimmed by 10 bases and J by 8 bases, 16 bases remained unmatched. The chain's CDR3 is CATLGGDRVGGYTF. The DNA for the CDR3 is TGTGCCACCTTAGGGGGCGACAGGGTAGGCGGCTACACCTTC.

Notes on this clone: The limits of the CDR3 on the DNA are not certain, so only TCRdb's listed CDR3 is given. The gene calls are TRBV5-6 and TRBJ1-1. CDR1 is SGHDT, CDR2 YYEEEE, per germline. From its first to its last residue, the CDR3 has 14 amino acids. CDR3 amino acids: CASSFWRGKTEAFF.

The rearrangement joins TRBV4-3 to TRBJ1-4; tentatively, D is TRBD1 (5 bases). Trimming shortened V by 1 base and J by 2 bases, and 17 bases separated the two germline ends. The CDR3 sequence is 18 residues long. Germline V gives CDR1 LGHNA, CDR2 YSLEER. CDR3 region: CASSQVVRGGFTNEKLFF. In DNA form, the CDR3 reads TGCGCCAGCAGCCAAGTGGTAAGGGGTGGATTCACTAATGAAAAACTGTTTTTT.

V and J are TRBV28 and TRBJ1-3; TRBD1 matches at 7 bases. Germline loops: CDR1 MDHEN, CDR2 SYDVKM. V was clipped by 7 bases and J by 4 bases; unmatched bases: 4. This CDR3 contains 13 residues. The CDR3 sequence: CASTGDRGNTIYF. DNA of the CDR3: TGTGCCAGCACCGGGGACAGAGGAAACACCATATATTTT.

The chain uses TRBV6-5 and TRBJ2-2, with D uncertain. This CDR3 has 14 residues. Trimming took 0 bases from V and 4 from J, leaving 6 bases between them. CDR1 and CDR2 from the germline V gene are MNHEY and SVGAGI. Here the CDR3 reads CASSYSSVTGELFF. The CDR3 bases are TGTGCCAGCAGTTACTCATCAGTCACCGGGGAGCTGTTTTTT.

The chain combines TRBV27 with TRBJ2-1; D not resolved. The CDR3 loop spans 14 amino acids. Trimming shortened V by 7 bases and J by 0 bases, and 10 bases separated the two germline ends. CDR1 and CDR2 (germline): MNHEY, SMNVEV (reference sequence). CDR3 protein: CASTSGSSYNEQFF. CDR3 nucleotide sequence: TGTGCCAGCACCTCTGGTAGCTCCTACAATGAGCAGTTCTTC.

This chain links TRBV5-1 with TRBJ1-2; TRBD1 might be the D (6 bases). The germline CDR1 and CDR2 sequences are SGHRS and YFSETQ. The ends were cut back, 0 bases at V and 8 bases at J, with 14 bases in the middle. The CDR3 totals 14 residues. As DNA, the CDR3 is TGCGCCAGCAGCTTGGCAATACAGGGTCGCGGCTACACCTTC. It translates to CASSLAIQGRGYTF.

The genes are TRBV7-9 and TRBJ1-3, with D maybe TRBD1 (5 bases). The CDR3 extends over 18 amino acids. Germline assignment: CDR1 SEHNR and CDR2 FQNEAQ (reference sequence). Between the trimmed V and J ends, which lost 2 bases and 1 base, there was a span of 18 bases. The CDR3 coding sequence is TGTGCCAGCAGCTTATTCCCAGACAGCTCAATGTCTGGAAACACCATATATTTT. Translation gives CASSLFPDSSMSGNTIYF.

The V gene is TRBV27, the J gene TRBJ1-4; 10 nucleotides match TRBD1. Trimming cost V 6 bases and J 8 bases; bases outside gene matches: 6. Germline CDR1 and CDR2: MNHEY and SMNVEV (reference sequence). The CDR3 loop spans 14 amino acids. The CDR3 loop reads CASRGQGFREKLFF. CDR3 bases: TGTGCCAGCAGGGGACAGGGGTTTCGGGAAAAACTGTTTTTT. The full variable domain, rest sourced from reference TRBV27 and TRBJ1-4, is EAQVTQNPRYLITVTGKKLTVTCSQNMNHEYMSWYRQDPGLGLRQIYYSMNVEVTDKGDVPEGYKVSRKEKRNFPLILESPSPNQTSLYFCASRGQGFREKLFFGSGTQLSVL.

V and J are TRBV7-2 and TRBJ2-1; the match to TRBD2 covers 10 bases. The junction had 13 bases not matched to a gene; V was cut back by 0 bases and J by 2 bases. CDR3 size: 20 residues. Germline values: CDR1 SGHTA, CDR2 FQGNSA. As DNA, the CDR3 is TGTGCCAGCAGCTTAGCAGGCGCTAGCGGGGGCTTTTCGACCTACAATGAGCAGTTCTTC. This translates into CASSLAGASGGFSTYNEQFF.

The CDR3 nucleotides are TGTGCCACCAGCAGCCCCCTCCGACAGGGCTCCCAAGAGACCCAGTACTTC. Translating gives CATSSPLRQGSQETQYF. The chain joins TRBV15 to TRBJ2-5; the match to TRBD1 covers 7 bases. The ends lost 3 bases at V and 1 base at J; junction bases unmatched: 11. Germline V CDR1 and CDR2: LNHNV, YYDKDF (reference sequence). This CDR3 comprises 17 residues. The whole variable domain, filled in from reference TRBV15 and TRBJ2-5, reads DAMVIQNPRYQVTQFGKPVTLSCSQTLNHNVMYWYQQKSSQAPKLLFHYYDKDFNNEADTPDNFQSRRPNTSFCFLDIRSPGLGDTAMYLCATSSPLRQGSQETQYFGPGTRLLVL.

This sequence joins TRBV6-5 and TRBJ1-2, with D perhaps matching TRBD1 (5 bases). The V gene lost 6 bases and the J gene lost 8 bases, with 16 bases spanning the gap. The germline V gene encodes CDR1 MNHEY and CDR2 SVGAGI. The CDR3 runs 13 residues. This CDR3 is CASRPRGSRGYTF. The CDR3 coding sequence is TGTGCCAGCAGGCCAAGGGGAAGTCGGGGCTACACCTTC.

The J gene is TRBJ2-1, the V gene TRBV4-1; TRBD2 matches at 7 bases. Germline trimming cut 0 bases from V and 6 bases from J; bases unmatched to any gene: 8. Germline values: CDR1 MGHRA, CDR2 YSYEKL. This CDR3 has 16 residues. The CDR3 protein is CASSQEAGLSSNEQFF. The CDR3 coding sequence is TGCGCCAGCAGCCAAGAAGCGGGGCTTTCGAGCAATGAGCAGTTCTTC.

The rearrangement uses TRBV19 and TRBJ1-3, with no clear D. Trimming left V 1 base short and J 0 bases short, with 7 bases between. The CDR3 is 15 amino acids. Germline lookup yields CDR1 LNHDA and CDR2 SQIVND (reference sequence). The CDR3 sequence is CASSIASYSGNTIYF. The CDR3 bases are TGTGCCAGTAGTATAGCTTCCTACTCTGGAAACACCATATATTTT.